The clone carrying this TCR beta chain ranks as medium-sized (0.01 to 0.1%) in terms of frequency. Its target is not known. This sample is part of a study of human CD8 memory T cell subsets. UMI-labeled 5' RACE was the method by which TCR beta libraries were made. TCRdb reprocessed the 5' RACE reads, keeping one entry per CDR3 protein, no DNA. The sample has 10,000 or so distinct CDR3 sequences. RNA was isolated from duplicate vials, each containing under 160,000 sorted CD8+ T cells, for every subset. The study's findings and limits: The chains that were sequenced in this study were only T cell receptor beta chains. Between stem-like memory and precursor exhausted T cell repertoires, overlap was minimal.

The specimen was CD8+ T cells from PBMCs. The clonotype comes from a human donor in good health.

The CDR3: CASSQERGHGSYNEQFF. The rearrangement uses TRBV3-1 and TRBJ2-1; the D call of TRBD1 rests on TCRdb alone, since no DNA is present to check it. Per the germline V gene, CDR1 is LGHDT and CDR2 is YNNKEL (reference sequence). This CDR3 is 17 amino acids long.